The clone carrying this T cell receptor (beta chain) has ten or more counts. The data originate from a study of T-cell reconstitution after alpha-beta-depleted transplantation in children. The V gene's germline CDR1 is LNHNV and CDR2 YYDKDF (reference sequence). The V and J ends lost 0 bases and 0 bases respectively, with 6 bases between them. The CDR3 consists of 14 residues. Library preparation (for TCRbeta) was performed with unique molecular identifiers. TCRdb reprocessed the PCR reads via MiXCR and lists one record per CDR3 protein. Of about 640,000 distinct CDR3 sequences in the sample, 16% were seen once.

The sequencing used PBMCs from the stem cell graft donor, collected from the stem cell graft. This sequence joins TRBV15 and TRBJ2-7; possible D gene TRBD2, 6 bases. The TCR sequence derives from a human donor who donated a stem cell graft to a child with acute myeloid leukemia. This chain's CDR3 is CATSREGLSYEQYF. DNA for the CDR3: TGTGCCACCAGCAGAGAGGGACTCTCCTACGAGCAGTACTTC.